This T cell receptor (beta chain) is from a study of T cell repertoires in cytomegalovirus infection. CDR1 and CDR2 (germline): SGHRS, YFSETQ. This CDR3 has 15 amino acids. The ends were cut back, 1 base at V and 3 bases at J, with 13 bases in the middle. TCRdb re-called the reads through MiXCR, storing one row per CDR3 protein. Here the sample spans roughly 76,000 distinct CDR3 sequences, roughly 3.5% being singletons. Ten or more counts support this clonotype. The chain employs TRBV5-1 and TRBJ1-1, with D possibly matching TRBD1 (5 bases). This TCR derives from a human donor in good health (CMV status not recorded). Some clones in this sample may be carry-over from other donors' samples. The sequenced sample consisted of PBMCs. The CDR3, as DNA: TGCGCCAGCAGCTTGACGGGGGTTTTAGACACTGAAGCTTTCTTT. This translates into CASSLTGVLDTEAFF.